This TCR beta chain was found in a study of T cell responses to AZD1222 COVID-19 vaccine. Points from the study as a whole: Sampled repertoires all dated from after the peak T cell response. Clonal diversity was possibly underestimated, and the donors were mostly white British, with more females. Dominant at 160-218 and 743-854, vaccine-associated CD4 TCRs also spanned spike.

The germline CDR1 and CDR2 sequences are MNHEY and SMNVEV (reference sequence). The ends lost 6 bases at V and 5 bases at J; junction bases unmatched: 8. The CDR3 is 14 residues long. Profiled with immunoSEQ multiplex PCR; TCRdb holds only in-frame clones, not every one. The top ten clones hold about 3.8% of a sample with approximately 140,000 clones, roughly nine tenths of them seen once. Points on this clone: Its cognate antigen is unknown.

The V gene is TRBV27, the J gene TRBJ2-5, with TRBD1 matching 8 bases. This clonotype was sampled from an adult who received the AZD1222 COVID-19 vaccine. Sequencing used peripheral blood, obtained 28 days after the second AZD1222 dose. The CDR3 region is CASSFRGLGETQYF. The CDR3 bases are TGTGCCAGCAGCTTCAGGGGGCTAGGGGAGACCCAGTACTTC.